This entry describes one TCR beta chain. It has no known antigen specificity. No base quality values were provided; no much bigger clone lies one nucleotide off. The sample is drawn from a study of cytomegalovirus exposure and HLA in healthy donors (dated by TCRdb to 2015 to 2018). Looking at the study overall: An earlier analysis of about 530 of the donors reported 276 Gb of sequence data and 95 million to 120 million unique TCR beta sequences obtained from approximately 180 million T cells. Around 320 gigabases of sequencing data and approximately 85 million unique TCR sequences were included in an early release covering about 600 HLA-typed donors. Of the roughly 400 genotyped donors, roughly 85% fell in the genetic ancestry cluster associated with self-reported Caucasian donors. The study aimed to test whether signatures of past pathogen exposure could be identified by cataloging public T cell receptors. The study profiled the T cell repertoires of around 700 subjects by immunosequencing and related them to cytomegalovirus serostatus. A separate validation cohort of over 95 different subjects was used in addition to the 666-subject first cohort. To predict cytomegalovirus infection status, the study combined high-throughput TCR immunosequencing, statistical association of individual TCRs with disease status, and machine learning. In a later analysis, previously published TCR beta repertoires from 666 donors were re-analyzed and high-resolution HLA genotyping was added so that TCR occurrence patterns could be studied. Rather than using new phenotypic data, the later analysis identified candidate immune exposures from TCR beta sequences and from how often those sequences occurred across donors. An earlier analysis of several hundred of the donors used high-throughput TCR beta sequencing to judge whether each TCR beta V gene segment behaved as functional or pseudogenic. Donor age, sex, ethnicity and CMV serostatus were compiled together with the repertoire data. Genome-wide SNP genotypes for about 65% of the 666 donors were used in a later genetic analysis, which treated that subset as a discovery cohort. Every repertoire in the discovery cohort had been generated on one and the same sequencing platform. Class I and class II HLA loci were covered by the typing at four-digit resolution. The number of donors typed differed by locus, with roughly 620-630 for A, B, C, DRB1 and DQB1, approximately 500 for DQA1, 600 to 610 for DPA1, and some 470 for DPB1. About 5 DR-DQ haplotypes were handled as single units for association and clustering, since linkage in the cohort was strong. Among 398 genotyped donors of the cohort, an average of approximately 200,000 unique TCR beta nucleotide sequences was sequenced per donor, of which roughly 17% were non-productive. What the research found in general, with its limitations: A later analysis found that most CMV-associated TCR beta chains appeared HLA-restricted, with HLA associations seemingly driven largely by CMV exposure. Cytomegalovirus status was reported to be diagnosed by the classifier with high specificity and sensitivity in both the original and validation cohorts. Several of the top co-occurrence clusters appeared to be linked to parvovirus B19, influenza, CMV and Epstein-Barr virus, according to a later analysis. Sequencing depth was assumed to be roughly uniform across donors in the presence/absence analyses, though that assumption may not hold. Across donors, most TCR sequences were observed very rarely, whereas some public TCRs were present in many individuals. A few of the identified cytomegalovirus-associated TCR beta chains were confirmed in vitro to be specific for cytomegalovirus antigens. When HLA alleles, especially DR and DQ, strongly co-occurred, TCR associations were difficult to assign to individual alleles. The authors suggested that the approach could potentially be generalized to other disease states and immunological phenotypes. A later analysis found that HLA-associated TCR beta chains were more clonally expanded and had lower generation probabilities than equally common non-associated chains. CMV serostatus was the only immune exposure information available for the cohort. In a later analysis, the rate of TCR association differed among HLA loci, with DRB1 alleles having the most associated TCRs and HLA-C alleles having the fewest. In an earlier analysis of 587 of the donors, most TCR beta V segments were observed in productive rearrangements about 87% or about 30% of the time, broadly matching IMGT annotations. A further reported finding was that TCR beta sequences accurately predicted the HLA-A and HLA-B alleles for most subjects in the first cohort. A later analysis associated approximately 17,000 TCR beta sequences with specific HLA alleles at a false discovery rate of 0.05. A group of highly shared sequence variants was considered likely to be a technical artifact of the sequencing pipeline. The 87-base-pair reads could not distinguish some IMGT-functional V segments, including TRBV6-2 and TRBV6-3, so those segments were excluded. In this cohort, only TCR beta chains were sequenced, and detectable features were limited by the absence of alpha or paired-chain data. The study listed 170 or so TCR beta chains as associated with cytomegalovirus. A later genetic analysis reported fewer N-insertions in productive TCRs among donors in an Asian-associated ancestry cluster than the approximately 670-donor mean. Linkage disequilibrium might explain the correlated functional status among segregating V segments, but an unknown experimental factor could not be excluded. A later genetic analysis associated a missense DCLRE1C variant with V-gene and J-gene trimming of TCR beta chains, and an independent cohort replicated the association. Roughly 17 rarely observed V segments, including chromosome 9 orphons, were excluded from the earlier analysis of some 590 of the donors because counts were too low. Because some donors lacked HLA typing at each locus, the association tests relied only on the typed subset.

Receptor libraries were prepared by the immunoSEQ multiplex PCR assay. A mixture of 60 forward primers for TCR Vbeta segments and 13 reverse primers for TCR Jbeta segments was used in the multiplex PCR. The CDR3 region of rearranged TCR beta genes was amplified from genomic DNA with a multiplex PCR assay. On the Illumina HiSeq System, the amplified TCR beta libraries were sequenced as 87-base-pair reads. Per the original workflow: In a later analysis, tens of millions of unique TCR beta chains were counted across the approximately 640 repertoires, and approximately 11 million of these chains were shared by at least two donors. Raw reads were error-corrected and collapsed into unique sequences with a nearest-neighbor algorithm that merged closely related sequences to remove PCR and sequencing errors. Alignment of CDR3 sequences to IMGT reference sequences was used to assign V, D and J gene segments. Each retained sequence needed at least a six-nucleotide match to both a V gene segment and a J gene segment. Rearrangements were classified as productive when the CDR3 lacked stop codons and remained in frame with V and J, and all other rearrangements were classified as non-productive. CDR3 was defined by IMGT convention, running from the second conserved V-encoded cysteine to the conserved J-encoded phenylalanine. In an earlier analysis of more than 550 of the donors, sequences lacking an unambiguous match to a single V gene segment were excluded. In an earlier analysis of approximately 610 of the donors, V segments were called functional above 56.7% productive rearrangements and were called segregating when the between-donor standard deviation exceeded 5%. A statistical classification framework was developed to diagnose cytomegalovirus status using the catalog of TCR beta chain sequences. In a later analysis, V and J genes were assigned by comparing TCR nucleotide sequences against IMGT/GENE-DB human TR gene sequences. The TCRdist pipeline was used in a later analysis to assign CDR3 sequences and most-parsimonious VDJ recombination scenarios. In a later analysis, each TCR beta chain was defined by its CDR3 amino acid sequence together with its V-gene family, and reads lacking a unique V-gene family were excluded. A later analysis removed 500 to 600 highly shared, low-generation-probability nucleotide sequences to deal with suspected cross-contamination and a sequencing artifact. A later analysis calculated a clonal expansion index for each public chain from normalized within-repertoire ranks of inferred template counts. In a later analysis, generation probabilities were computed with a VDJ recombination model fitted to out-of-frame rearrangements, and the resulting probabilities were checked against IGoR. In a later analysis, hypergeometric tests were used to score TCR-TCR, TCR-HLA and TCR-CMV co-occurrence, with a repertoire-size bias correction applied to TCR pairs. False discovery rates were estimated in a later analysis by permuting HLA or CMV assignments 20 times. A later analysis grouped co-occurring TCRs with DBSCAN, adding TCRdist sequence similarity when clustering within HLA-allele-positive subsets. Co-occurrence clustering excluded repertoires with fewer than 30,000 or more than 120,000 public chains, plus five with anomalous nucleotide sharing. In TCRdb, the immuneACCESS table is reduced to in-frame sequences with V and J assigned. These tables do not hold every clone; where another copy was compared, an unresolved V gene accounts for under half, and the others remain unexplained. The V and J calls and clone size were taken over from that table, and D and trimming were inferred from the DNA. Across this sample there are 150,000 to 200,000 clones, with around 81% seen only once. The top ten constitute approximately 4.4% of the sample.

In total, 630 or so healthy bone marrow donors made up the cohort. At the time of sampling, every cohort member was nominally healthy, though immune exposures that went unrecorded were likely present. The donor was CMV seropositive and belonged to the group of more than 250 seropositive cohort members. A peripheral blood sample was provided by each donor, and peripheral blood mononuclear cells were used for TCR beta sequencing. Genomic DNA was extracted from the blood cell samples with the Qiagen DNeasy Blood Extraction Kit. V and J lose 0 bases and 7 bases, and a span of 6 bases separates them. The CDR3 contains 12 residues, cysteine and phenylalanine counted. Only the CDR3 part of the read is kept: 36 bases, read in frame from the first base.

The chain is made from TRBV23-1 and TRBJ1-2, with no D gene named confidently. TRBV23-1 is filed as an ORF, its function uncertain. The receptor was isolated from a young woman in good health and CMV-seropositive. Sequenced: PBMCs. This receptor carries the CDR3 CASSQSGGGYTF. At the DNA level, the sequence is TGCGCCAGCAGTCAATCCGGTGGTGGCTACACCTTC.